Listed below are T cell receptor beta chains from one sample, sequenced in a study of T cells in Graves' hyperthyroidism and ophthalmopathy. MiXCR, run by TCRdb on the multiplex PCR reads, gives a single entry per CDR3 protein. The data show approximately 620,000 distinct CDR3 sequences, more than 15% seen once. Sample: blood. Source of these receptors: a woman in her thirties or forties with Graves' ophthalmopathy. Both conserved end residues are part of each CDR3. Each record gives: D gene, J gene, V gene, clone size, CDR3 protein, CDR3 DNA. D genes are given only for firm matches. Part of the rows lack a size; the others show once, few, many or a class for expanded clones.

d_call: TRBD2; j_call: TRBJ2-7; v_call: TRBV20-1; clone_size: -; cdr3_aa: CSASIGTSGTYEQYF; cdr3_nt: TGCAGTGCGAGTATAGGGACTAGCGGAACCTACGAGCAGTACTTC
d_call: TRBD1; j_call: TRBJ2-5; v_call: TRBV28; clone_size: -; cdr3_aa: CASSSRDRGYQETQYF; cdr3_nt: TGTGCCAGCAGCTCCCGGGACAGGGGGTACCAAGAGACCCAGTACTTC
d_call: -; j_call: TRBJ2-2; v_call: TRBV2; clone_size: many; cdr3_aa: CASSLRIAVSTGELFF; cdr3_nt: TGTGCCAGCAGTCTGAGAATAGCGGTTTCCACCGGGGAGCTGTTTTTT
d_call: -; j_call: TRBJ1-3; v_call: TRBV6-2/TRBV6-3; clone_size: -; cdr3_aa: CASSYGGAPTGNTIYF; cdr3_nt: TGTGCCAGCAGTTACGGAGGGGCGCCTACTGGAAACACCATATATTTT
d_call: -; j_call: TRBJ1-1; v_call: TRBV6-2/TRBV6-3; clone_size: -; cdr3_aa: CASLSRGQPSASAFF; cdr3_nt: TGTGCCAGCCTCAGCCGGGGGCAGCCCTCAGCCTCGGCTTTCTTT
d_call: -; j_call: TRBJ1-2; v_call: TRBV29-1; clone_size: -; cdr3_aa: CSVLDGVYGYTF; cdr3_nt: TGCAGCGTTCTGGACGGAGTCTATGGCTACACCTTC
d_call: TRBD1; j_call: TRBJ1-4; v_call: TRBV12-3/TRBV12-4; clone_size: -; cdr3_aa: CASSEQGARGKLFF; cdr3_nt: TGTGCCAGCAGTGAACAGGGGGCGCGCGGAAAACTGTTTTTT
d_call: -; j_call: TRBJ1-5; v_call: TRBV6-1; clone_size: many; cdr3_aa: CASSEARGRGKPQHF; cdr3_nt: TGTGCCAGCAGTGAAGCGAGAGGCCGGGGGAAGCCCCAGCATTTT
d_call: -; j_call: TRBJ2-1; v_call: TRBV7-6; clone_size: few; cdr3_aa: CASSLNGAEKQFF; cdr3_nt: TGTGCCAGCAGCTTAAACGGGGCAGAAAAGCAGTTCTTC
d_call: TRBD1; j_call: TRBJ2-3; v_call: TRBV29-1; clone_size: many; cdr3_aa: CSVTGTGYTDTQYF; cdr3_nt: TGCAGCGTGACCGGGACAGGGTATACAGATACGCAGTATTTT
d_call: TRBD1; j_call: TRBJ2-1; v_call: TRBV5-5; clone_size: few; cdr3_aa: CASSAPNRDRVNEQFF; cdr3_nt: TGTGCCAGCAGCGCTCCCAACCGGGACAGGGTGAATGAGCAGTTCTTC